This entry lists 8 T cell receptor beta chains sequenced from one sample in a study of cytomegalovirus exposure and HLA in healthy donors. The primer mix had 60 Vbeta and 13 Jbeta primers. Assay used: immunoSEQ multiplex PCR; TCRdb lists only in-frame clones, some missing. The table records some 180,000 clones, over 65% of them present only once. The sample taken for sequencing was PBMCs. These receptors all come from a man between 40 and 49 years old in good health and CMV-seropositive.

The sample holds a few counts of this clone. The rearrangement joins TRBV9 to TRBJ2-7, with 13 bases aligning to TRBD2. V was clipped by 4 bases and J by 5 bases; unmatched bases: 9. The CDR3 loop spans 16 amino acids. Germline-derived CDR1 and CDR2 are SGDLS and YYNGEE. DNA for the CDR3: TGTGCCAGCAGCAGACTAGCGGGGGGCGGTGTGGACGAGCAGTACTTC. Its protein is CASSRLAGGGVDEQYF.

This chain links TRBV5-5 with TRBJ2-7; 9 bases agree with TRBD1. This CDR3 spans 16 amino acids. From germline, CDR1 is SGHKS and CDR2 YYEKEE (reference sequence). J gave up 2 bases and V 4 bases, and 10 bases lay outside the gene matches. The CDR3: CASSRTTGGNTYEQYF. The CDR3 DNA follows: TGTGCCAGCAGCCGAACTACAGGGGGCAATACCTACGAGCAGTACTTC.

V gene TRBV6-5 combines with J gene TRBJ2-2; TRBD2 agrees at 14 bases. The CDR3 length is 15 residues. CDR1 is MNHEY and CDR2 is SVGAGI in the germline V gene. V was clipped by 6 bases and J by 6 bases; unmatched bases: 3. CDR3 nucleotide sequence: TGTGCCAGCAGGACGGGACTAGCGGGAGCCGGGGAGCTGTTTTTT. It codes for CASRTGLAGAGELFF.

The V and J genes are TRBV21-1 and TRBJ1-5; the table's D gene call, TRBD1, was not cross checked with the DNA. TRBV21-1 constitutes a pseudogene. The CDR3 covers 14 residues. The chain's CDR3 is CASSTRQGYQPQHF. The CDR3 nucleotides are TGTGCCAGCAGCACCCGACAGGGGTACCAGCCCCAGCATTTT.

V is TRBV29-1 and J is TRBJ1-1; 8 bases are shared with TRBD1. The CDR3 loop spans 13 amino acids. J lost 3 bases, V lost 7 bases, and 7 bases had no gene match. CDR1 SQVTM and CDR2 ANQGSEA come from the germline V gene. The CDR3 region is CSAKGQADTEAFF. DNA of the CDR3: TGCAGCGCCAAGGGACAGGCTGACACTGAAGCTTTCTTT.

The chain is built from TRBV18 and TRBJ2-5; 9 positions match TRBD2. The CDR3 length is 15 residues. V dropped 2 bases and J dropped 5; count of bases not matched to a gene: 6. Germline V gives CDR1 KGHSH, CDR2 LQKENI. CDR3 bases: TGTGCCAGCTCACCAGTCCCTAGCGGGGTGGAGACCCAGTACTTC. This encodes CASSPVPSGVETQYF.

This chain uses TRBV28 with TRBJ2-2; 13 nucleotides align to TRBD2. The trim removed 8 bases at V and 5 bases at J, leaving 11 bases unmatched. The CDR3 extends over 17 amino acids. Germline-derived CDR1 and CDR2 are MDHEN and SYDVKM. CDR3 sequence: CASGLAGAGGGTGELFF. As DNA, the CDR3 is TGTGCCAGCGGACTAGCGGGAGCTGGGGGGGGTACCGGGGAGCTGTTTTTT.

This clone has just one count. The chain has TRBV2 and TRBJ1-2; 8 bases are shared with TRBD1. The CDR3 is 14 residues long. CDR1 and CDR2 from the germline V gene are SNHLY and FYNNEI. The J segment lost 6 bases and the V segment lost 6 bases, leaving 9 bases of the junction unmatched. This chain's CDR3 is CASRVGQGDDGYTF. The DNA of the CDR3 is TGTGCCAGCAGGGTTGGACAGGGAGATGATGGCTACACCTTC.